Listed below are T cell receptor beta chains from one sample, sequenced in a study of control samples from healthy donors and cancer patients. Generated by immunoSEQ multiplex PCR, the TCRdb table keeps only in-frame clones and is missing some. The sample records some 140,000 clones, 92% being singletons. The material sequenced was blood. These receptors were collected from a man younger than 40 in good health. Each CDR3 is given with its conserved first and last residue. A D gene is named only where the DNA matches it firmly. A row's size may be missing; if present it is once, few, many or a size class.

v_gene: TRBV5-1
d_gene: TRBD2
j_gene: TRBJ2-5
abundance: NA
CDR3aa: CASSLVTSGKETQYF
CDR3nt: TGCGCCAGCAGCTTGGTAACTAGCGGGAAAGAGACCCAGTACTTC

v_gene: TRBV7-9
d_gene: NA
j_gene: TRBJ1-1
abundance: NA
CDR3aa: CAIRQRTEAFF
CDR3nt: TGTGCCATACGACAGCGCACTGAAGCTTTCTTT

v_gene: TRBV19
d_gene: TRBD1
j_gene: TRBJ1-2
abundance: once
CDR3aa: CASSGERGQLLYGYTF
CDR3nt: TGTGCCAGTAGTGGAGAAAGGGGACAGCTTCTCTATGGCTACACCTTC

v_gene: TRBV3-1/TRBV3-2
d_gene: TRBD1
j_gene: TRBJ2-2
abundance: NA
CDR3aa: CASSHLTGGNTGELFF
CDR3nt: TGTGCCAGCAGCCACCTAACAGGGGGAAACACCGGGGAGCTGTTTTTT

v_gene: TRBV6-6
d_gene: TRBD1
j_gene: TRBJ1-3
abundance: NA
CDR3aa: CASSDRGQAGNTIYF
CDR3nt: TGTGCCAGCAGTGACAGGGGGCAGGCTGGAAACACCATATATTTT

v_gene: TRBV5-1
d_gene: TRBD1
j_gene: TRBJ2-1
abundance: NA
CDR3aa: CASSLAPGGNEQFF
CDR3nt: TGCGCCAGCAGCTTGGCGCCAGGGGGCAATGAGCAGTTCTTC

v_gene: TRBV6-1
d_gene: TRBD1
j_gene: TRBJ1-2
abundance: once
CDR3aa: CASSDRGQGGYGYTF
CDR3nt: TGTGCCAGCAGTGACCGAGGACAGGGGGGGTATGGCTACACCTTC

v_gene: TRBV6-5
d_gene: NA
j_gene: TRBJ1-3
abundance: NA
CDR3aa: CASSLQKSSSGNTIYF
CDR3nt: TGTGCCAGCAGTTTACAGAAAAGTAGCTCTGGAAACACCATATATTTT

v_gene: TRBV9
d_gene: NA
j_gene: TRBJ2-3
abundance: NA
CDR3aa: CASSVAGASDTQYF
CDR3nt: TGTGCCAGCAGCGTAGCGGGAGCGTCAGATACGCAGTATTTT

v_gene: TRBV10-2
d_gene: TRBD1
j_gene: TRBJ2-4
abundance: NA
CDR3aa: CACDRELAKNIQYF
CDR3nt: TGCGCCTGCGACAGGGAACTAGCCAAAAACATTCAGTACTTC

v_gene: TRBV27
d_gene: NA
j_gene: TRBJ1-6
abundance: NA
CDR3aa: CASSSGAGSYNSPLHF
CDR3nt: TGTGCCAGCAGTTCGGGGGCCGGCTCCTATAATTCACCCCTCCACTTT

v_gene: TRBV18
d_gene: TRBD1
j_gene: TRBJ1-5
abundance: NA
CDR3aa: CASSPSGQGPQPQHF
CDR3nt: TGTGCCAGCTCACCATCGGGACAGGGTCCTCAGCCCCAGCATTTT

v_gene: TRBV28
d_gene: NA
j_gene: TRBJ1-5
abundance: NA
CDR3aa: CASSRQQNQPQHF
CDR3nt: TGTGCCAGCAGTCGACAACAGAATCAGCCCCAGCATTTT

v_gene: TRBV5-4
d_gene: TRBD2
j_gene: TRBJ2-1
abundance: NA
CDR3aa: CASSSLTSGRNEQFF
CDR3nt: TGTGCCAGCAGCTCCCTGACTAGCGGGAGAAATGAGCAGTTCTTC

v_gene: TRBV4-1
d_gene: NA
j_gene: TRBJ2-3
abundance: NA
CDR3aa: CASSQDWLQSDTQYF
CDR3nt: TGCGCCAGCAGCCAAGATTGGTTGCAATCAGATACGCAGTATTTT

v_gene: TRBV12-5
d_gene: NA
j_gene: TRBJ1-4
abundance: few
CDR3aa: CASQGISTNEKLFF
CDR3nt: TGTGCGTCGCAGGGGATATCAACTAATGAAAAACTGTTTTTT

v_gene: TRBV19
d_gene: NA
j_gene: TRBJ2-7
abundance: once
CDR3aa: CASSISSYNSYEQYF
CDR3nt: TGTGCCAGTAGTATTTCATCGTACAACTCCTACGAGCAGTACTTC

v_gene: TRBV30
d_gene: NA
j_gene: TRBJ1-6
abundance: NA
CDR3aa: CAWSGRSPLHF
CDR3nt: TGTGCCTGGAGTGGGCGGTCACCCCTCCACTTT

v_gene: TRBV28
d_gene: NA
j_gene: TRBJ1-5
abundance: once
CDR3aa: CASRPERGLGSNQPQHF
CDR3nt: TGTGCCAGCAGGCCCGAGAGGGGCCTAGGAAGCAATCAGCCCCAGCATTTT

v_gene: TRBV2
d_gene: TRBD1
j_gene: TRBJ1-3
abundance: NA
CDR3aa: CASRGGQGGTIYF
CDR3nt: TGTGCCAGCAGAGGTGGACAGGGAGGCACCATATATTTT

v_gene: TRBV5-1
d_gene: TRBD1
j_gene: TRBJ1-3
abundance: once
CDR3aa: CASSLQGSPGNTIYF
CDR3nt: TGCGCCAGCAGCTTACAGGGGTCCCCTGGAAACACCATATATTTT

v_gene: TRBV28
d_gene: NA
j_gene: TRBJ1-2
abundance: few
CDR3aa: CASSLWTGIFGGLNYGYTF
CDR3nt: TGTGCCAGCAGTTTATGGACGGGCATATTCGGGGGCCTTAACTATGGCTACACCTTC

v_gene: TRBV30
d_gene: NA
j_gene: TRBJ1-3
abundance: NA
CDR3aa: CAWTLLPGNTIYF
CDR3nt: TGTGCCTGGACCCTCTTACCTGGAAACACCATATATTTT

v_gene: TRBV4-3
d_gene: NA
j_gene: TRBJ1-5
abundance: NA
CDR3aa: CASSQDGRGNQPQHF
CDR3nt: TGCGCCAGCAGCCAAGATGGTAGGGGAAATCAGCCCCAGCATTTT

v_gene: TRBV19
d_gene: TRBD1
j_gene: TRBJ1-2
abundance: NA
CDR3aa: CASSQNRDRGPSGYGYTF
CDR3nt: TGTGCCAGTAGTCAAAACCGGGACAGGGGGCCATCCGGCTATGGCTACACCTTC

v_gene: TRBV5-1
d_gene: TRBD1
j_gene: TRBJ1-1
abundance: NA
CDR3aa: CASSLGGQGNTEAFF
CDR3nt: TGCGCCAGCAGCTTGGGGGGACAGGGGAACACTGAAGCTTTCTTT

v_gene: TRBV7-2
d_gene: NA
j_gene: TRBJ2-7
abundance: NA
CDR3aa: CASSLAVRNYEQYF
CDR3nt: TGTGCCAGCAGCTTAGCGGTGAGGAACTACGAGCAGTACTTC

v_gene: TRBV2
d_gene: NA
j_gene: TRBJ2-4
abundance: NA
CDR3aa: CASSEPAEIFAKNIQYF
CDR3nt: TGTGCCAGCAGTGAACCCGCGGAGATTTTCGCCAAAAACATTCAGTACTTC

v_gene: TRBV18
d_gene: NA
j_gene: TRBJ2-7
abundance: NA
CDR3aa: CASSSNHGLYEQYF
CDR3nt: TGTGCCAGCTCATCGAACCACGGACTCTACGAGCAGTACTTC

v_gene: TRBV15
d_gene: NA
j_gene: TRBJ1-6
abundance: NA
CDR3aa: CATSRDPPYSPLHF
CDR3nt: TGTGCCACCAGCAGAGATCCCCCGTATTCACCCCTCCACTTT

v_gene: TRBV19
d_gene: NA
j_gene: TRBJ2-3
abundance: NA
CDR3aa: CASSIDGDTQYF
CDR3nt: TGTGCCAGTAGTATAGATGGAGATACGCAGTATTTT

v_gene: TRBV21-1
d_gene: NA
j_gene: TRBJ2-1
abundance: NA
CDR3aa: CASSKERTGTLPHNEQFF
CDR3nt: TGTGCCAGCAGCAAAGAACGAACCGGGACACTACCGCACAATGAGCAGTTCTTC

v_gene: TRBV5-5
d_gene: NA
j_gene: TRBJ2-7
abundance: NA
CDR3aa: CASRKDAYEQYF
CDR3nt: TGTGCCAGCAGAAAGGACGCCTACGAGCAGTACTTC